This TCR beta chain was documented in a study of shared clonotypes between healthy human individuals. Study overall: Each donor had three CD4 naive, three CD4 memory, two CD8 naive and one CD8 memory plate.

Findings and caveats of the study: In contrast to clonotypes shared by all four donors, non-shared clonotypes had lower generation probabilities.

This CDR3 contains 16 residues. The V end was cut by 4 bases, the J end by 0 bases, with 16 bases between. Germline V gene lookup returns CDR1 SGHTA and CDR2 FQGNSA. Each subset's genomic DNA was split evenly across several immunoSEQ plates. This table comes from immunoSEQ multiplex PCR, and its TCRdb copy is limited to in-frame clones, with some not included. The sample consists of about 690,000 clones, about nine tenths of them appearing once. About this clone itself: Its antigen is not known.

The sequencing sample was made of memory CD8+ T cells from PBMCs. As for subset: CD45RO+ cells pooled with CCR7-negative TemRA cells. V gene TRBV7-2 combines with J gene TRBJ2-7; D is undetermined. This sequence was found in a man aged 18 to 30 in good health. Some clones in this sample may be carry-over from other donors' samples. CDR3 DNA: TGTGCCAGCAGCTCCAAACCCTATTGGCTCTCCTACGAGCAGTACTTC. Protein: CASSSKPYWLSYEQYF.